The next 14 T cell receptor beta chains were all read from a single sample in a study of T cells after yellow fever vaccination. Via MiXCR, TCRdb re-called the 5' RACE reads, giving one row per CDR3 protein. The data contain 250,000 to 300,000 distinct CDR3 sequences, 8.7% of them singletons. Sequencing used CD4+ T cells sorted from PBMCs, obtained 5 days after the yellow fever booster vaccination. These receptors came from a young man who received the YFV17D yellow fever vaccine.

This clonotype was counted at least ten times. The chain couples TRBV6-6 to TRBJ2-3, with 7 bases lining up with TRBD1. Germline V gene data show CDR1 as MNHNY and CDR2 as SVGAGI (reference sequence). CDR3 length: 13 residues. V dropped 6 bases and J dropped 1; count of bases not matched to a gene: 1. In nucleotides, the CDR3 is TGTGCCAGCAGGGGGACAGGCACAGATACGCAGTATTTT. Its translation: CASRGTGTDTQYF.

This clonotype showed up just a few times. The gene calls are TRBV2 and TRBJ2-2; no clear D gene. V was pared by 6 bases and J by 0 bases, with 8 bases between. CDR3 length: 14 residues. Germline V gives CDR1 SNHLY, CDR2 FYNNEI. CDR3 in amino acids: CASSFGTNTGELFF. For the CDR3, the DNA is TGTGCCAGCAGCTTCGGAACGAACACCGGGGAGCTGTTTTTT.

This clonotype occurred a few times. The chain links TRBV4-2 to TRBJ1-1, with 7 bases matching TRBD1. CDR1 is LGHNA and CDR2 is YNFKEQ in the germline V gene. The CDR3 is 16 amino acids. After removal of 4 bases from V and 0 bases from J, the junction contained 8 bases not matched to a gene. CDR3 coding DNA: TGTGCCAGCAGCCCCCGGGGGACAGTCATGAACACTGAAGCTTTCTTT. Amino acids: CASSPRGTVMNTEAFF.

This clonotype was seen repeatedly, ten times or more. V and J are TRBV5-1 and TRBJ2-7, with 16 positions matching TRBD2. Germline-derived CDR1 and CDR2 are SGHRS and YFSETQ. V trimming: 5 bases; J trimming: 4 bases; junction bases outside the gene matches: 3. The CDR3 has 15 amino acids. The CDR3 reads CASRGLAGGSYEQYF. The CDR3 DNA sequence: TGCGCCAGCAGGGGACTAGCGGGGGGGAGTTACGAGCAGTACTTC.

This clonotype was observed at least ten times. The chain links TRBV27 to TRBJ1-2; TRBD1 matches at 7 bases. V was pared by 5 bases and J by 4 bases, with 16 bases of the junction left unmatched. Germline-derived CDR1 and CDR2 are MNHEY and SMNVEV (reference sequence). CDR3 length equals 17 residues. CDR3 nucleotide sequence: TGTGCCAGCAGTACCTCATCGGGACAGTGGGGGCTCTATGGCTACACCTTC. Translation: CASSTSSGQWGLYGYTF.

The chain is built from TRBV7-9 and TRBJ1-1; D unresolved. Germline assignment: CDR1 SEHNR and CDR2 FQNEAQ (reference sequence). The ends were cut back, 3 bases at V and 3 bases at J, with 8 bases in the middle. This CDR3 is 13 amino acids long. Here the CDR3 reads CASSFSRDTEAFF. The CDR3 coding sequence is TGTGCCAGCAGCTTTAGTCGGGACACTGAAGCTTTCTTT.

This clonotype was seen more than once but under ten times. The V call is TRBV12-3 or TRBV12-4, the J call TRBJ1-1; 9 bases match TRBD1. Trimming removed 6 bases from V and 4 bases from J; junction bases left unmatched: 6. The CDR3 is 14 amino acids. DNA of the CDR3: TGTGCCAGCAGCCGACAGGGGGGGACCACTGAAGCTTTCTTT. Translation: CASSRQGGTTEAFF.

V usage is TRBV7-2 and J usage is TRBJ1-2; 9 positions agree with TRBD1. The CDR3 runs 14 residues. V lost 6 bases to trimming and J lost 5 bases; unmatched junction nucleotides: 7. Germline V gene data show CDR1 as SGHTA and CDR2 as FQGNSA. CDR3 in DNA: TGTGCCAGCAGGACAGGGGGGCTAGGTTATGGCTACACCTTC. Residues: CASRTGGLGYGYTF.

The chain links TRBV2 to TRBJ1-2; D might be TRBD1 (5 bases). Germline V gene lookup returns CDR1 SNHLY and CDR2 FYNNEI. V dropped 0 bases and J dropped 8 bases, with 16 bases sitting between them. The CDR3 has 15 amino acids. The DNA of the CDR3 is TGTGCCAGCAGTGAAGCCCAGACAGTCCTCGGCGGCTACACCTTC. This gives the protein CASSEAQTVLGGYTF.

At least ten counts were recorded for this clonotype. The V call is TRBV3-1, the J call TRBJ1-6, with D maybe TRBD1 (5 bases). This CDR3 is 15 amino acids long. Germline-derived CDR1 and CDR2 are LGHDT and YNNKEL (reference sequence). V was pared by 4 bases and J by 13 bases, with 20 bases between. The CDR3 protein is CASSPPDTAGWPLHF. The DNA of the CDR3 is TGTGCCAGCAGCCCCCCGGACACGGCGGGTTGGCCCCTCCACTTT.

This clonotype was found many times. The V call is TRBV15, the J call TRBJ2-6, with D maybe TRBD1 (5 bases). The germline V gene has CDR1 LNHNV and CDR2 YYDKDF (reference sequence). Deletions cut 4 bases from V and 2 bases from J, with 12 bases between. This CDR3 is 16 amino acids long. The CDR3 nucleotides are TGTGCCACCAGCACCCATGGGGCGGCTGGGGCCAACGTCCTGACTTTC. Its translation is CATSTHGAAGANVLTF.

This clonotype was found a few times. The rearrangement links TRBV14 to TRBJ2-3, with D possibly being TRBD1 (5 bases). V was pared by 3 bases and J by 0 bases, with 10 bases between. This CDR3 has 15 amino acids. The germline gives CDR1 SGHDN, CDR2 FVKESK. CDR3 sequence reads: CASSHRAHSTDTQYF. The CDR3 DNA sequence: TGTGCCAGCAGCCACAGGGCCCACAGCACAGATACGCAGTATTTT. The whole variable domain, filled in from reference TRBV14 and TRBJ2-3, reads EAGVTQFPSHSVIEKGQTVTLRCDPISGHDNLYWYRRVMGKEIKFLLHFVKESKQDESGMPNNRFLAERTGGTYSTLKVQPAELEDSGVYFCASSHRAHSTDTQYFGPGTRLTVL.

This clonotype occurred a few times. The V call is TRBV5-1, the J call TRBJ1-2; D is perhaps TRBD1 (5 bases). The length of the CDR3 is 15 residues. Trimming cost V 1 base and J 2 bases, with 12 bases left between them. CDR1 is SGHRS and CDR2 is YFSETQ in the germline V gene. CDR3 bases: TGCGCCAGCAGCTTGTCGAGGGGCGGAAACTATGGCTACACCTTC. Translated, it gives CASSLSRGGNYGYTF.

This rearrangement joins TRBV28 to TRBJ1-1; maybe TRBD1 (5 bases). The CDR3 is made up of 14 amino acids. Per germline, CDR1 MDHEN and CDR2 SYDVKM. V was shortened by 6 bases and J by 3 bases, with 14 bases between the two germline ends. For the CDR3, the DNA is TGTGCCAGCAGCCAGGGAGGAGGCTACACTGAAGCTTTCTTT. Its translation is CASSQGGGYTEAFF. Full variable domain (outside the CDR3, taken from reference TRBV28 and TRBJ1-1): DVKVTQSSRYLVKRTGEKVFLECVQDMDHENMFWYRQDPGLGLRLIYFSYDVKMKEKGDIPEGYSVSREKKERFSLILESASTNQTSMYLCASSQGGGYTEAFFGQGTRLTVV.